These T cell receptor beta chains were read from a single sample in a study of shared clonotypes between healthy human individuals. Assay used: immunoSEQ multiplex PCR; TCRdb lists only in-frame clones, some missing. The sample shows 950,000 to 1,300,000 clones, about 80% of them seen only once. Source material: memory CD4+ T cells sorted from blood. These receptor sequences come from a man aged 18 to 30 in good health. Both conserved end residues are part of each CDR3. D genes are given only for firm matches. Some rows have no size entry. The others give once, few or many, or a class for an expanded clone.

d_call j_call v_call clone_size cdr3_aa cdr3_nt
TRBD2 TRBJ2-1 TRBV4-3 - CASSQATSGSLGANEQFF TGCGCCAGCAGCCAAGCGACTAGCGGGAGCCTTGGTGCCAATGAGCAGTTCTTC
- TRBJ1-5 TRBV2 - CASSAAGSTQPQHF TGTGCCAGCAGTGCAGCTGGGTCGACTCAGCCCCAGCATTTT
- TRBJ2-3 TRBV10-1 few CASNAGGTDTQYF TGCGCCAGCAACGCCGGCGGCACAGATACGCAGTATTTT
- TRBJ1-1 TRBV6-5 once CASRWGTNTEAFF TGTGCCAGCAGATGGGGCACGAACACTGAAGCTTTCTTT
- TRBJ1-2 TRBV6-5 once CASSPSSNYGYTF TGTGCCAGCAGCCCCTCTTCTAACTATGGCTACACCTTC
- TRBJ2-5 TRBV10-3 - CAISGRGETQYF TGTGCCATCAGTGGTAGGGGGGAGACCCAGTACTTC
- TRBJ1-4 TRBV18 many CASSPGDLNEKLFF TGTGCCAGCTCACCAGGGGACCTAAATGAAAAACTGTTTTTT
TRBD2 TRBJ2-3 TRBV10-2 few CATLGLAGAGDTQYF TGCGCCACCTTGGGACTAGCGGGAGCTGGAGATACGCAGTATTTT
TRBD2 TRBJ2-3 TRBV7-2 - CASIPGGLAGITDTQYF TGTGCCAGCATTCCCGGTGGTCTAGCGGGTATCACAGATACGCAGTATTTT
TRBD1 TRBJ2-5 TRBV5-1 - CASSSGQGIETQYF TGCGCCAGCAGCTCGGGACAGGGGATAGAGACCCAGTACTTC
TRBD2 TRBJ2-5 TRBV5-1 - CASSVGSSGNQETQYF TGCGCCAGCAGCGTAGGGTCTAGCGGGAACCAAGAGACCCAGTACTTC
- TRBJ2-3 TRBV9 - CASSVGSRGATTDTQYF TGTGCCAGCAGCGTAGGCTCCAGGGGGGCCACCACAGATACGCAGTATTTT
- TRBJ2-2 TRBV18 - CASSSAGTGELFF TGTGCCAGCTCATCAGCGGGCACCGGGGAGCTGTTTTTT
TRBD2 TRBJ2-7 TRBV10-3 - CAIRETSGRGVEQYF TGTGCCATCAGGGAGACTAGCGGGAGAGGGGTCGAGCAGTACTTC
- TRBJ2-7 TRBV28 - CASSLLQGPTYEQYF TGTGCCAGCAGTCTACTACAGGGACCCACCTACGAGCAGTACTTC
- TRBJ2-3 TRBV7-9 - CASSPRSYTDTQYF TGTGCCAGCAGCCCCCGGAGCTACACAGATACGCAGTATTTT
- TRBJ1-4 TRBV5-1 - CASSSEPGANEKLFF TGCGCCAGCAGCTCGGAACCTGGGGCGAATGAAAAACTGTTTTTT
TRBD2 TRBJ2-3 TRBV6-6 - CASSYKVAGATDTQYF TGTGCCAGCAGTTACAAGGTAGCGGGAGCTACAGATACGCAGTATTTT
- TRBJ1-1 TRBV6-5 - CASSLGPGGQAFF TGTGCCAGCAGCTTAGGACCAGGAGGGCAAGCTTTCTTT
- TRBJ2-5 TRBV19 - CASSINSRQETQYF TGTGCCAGTAGTATCAACAGCCGCCAAGAGACCCAGTACTTC
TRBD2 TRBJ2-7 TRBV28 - CASSLTQLAGYEQYF TGTGCCAGCAGTTTGACCCAACTAGCGGGGTACGAGCAGTACTTC
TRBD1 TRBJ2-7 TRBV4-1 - CASSQEWGQFSYEQYF TGCGCCAGCAGCCAAGAATGGGGACAGTTCTCCTACGAGCAGTACTTC